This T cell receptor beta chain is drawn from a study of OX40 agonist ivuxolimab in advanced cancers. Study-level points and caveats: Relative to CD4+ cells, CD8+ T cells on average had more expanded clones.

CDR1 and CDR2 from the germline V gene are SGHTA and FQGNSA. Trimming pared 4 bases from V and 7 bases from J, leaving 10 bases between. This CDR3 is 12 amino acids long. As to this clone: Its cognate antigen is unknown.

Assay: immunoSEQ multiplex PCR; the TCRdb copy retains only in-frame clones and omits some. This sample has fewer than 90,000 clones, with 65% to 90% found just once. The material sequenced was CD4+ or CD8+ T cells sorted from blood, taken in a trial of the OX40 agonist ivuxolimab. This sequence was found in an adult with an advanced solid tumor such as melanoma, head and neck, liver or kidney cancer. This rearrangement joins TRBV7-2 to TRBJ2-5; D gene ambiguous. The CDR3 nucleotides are TGTGCCAGCAGCTACGGCCGGCGGACCCAGTACTTC. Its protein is CASSYGRRTQYF.